This T cell receptor (beta chain) was identified in a study of OX40 agonist ivuxolimab in advanced cancers. Across the whole study: The treatment was a fully human IgG2 OX40 agonist, ivuxolimab.

After removal of 6 bases from V and 4 bases from J, the junction contained 17 bases not matched to a gene. Germline V lookup: CDR1 MDHEN, CDR2 SYDVKM. The CDR3 runs 18 residues. Some clones are missing from TCRdb's copy, which holds only in-frame ones; the method was immunoSEQ multiplex PCR. The sample lists about 83,000 clones, 80% to 90% occurring once. The specimen was CD4+ or CD8+ T cells sorted from blood, collected in a trial of the OX40 agonist ivuxolimab. The sequence was obtained from an adult with an advanced solid tumor such as melanoma, head and neck, liver or kidney cancer. The chain recombines TRBV28 with TRBJ2-2; 7 bases map to TRBD1. The CDR3 region is CASSSGLGRGSSTGELFF. CDR3 nucleotides: TGTGCCAGCAGCAGCGGCCTCGGCAGGGGGTCAAGCACCGGGGAGCTGTTTTTT.